The clone carrying this T cell receptor (beta chain) has just one count. The target antigen is unknown. These data belong to a study of PD-1 blockade in classical Hodgkin lymphoma. Findings and caveats of the study: Sources of repertoire differences remain undefined, possibly disease activity or prior therapy. Baseline diversity in complete responders resembled that of newly diagnosed patients.

Germline V gives CDR1 MDHEN, CDR2 SYDVKM. The CDR3 runs to 14 residues. Trimming cost V 5 bases and J 4 bases, with 14 bases left between them. TCRdb's copy holds only in-frame clones and misses some; the assay was immunoSEQ multiplex PCR. The table includes 90,000 to 130,000 clones, roughly nine tenths detected once. Relapse was seen in all patients after autologous stem cell transplantation, and brentuximab vedotin exposure was variable. Sequencing used peripheral blood mononuclear cells (PBMCs), obtained before the second cycle of nivolumab. The sequence was collected from a human donor with classical Hodgkin lymphoma. The rearrangement uses TRBV28 and TRBJ2-5, with D perhaps TRBD1 or TRBD2 (5 bases each). The CDR3 reads CASSIEGGGETQYF. As DNA, the CDR3 is TGTGCCAGCAGTATCGAGGGTGGGGGAGAGACCCAGTACTTC. Drawing the rest from reference TRBV28 and TRBJ2-5, the complete variable domain is DVKVTQSSRYLVKRTGEKVFLECVQDMDHENMFWYRQDPGLGLRLIYFSYDVKMKEKGDIPEGYSVSREKKERFSLILESASTNQTSMYLCASSIEGGGETQYFGPGTRLLVL.